What follows describes a single T cell receptor beta chain. Its antigen remains undetermined. The method behind the library was the immunoSEQ multiplex PCR assay. For the multiplex PCR, a mixture combining 60 forward primers for TCR Vbeta segments and 13 reverse primers for TCR Jbeta segments was used. The CDR3 region of rearranged TCR beta genes was amplified from genomic DNA with a multiplex PCR assay. The amplified TCR beta libraries were sequenced on the Illumina HiSeq System as 87-base-pair reads. Per the authors' processing: Across the roughly 600 repertoires, a later analysis counted tens of millions of unique TCR beta chains, some 11 million of which were shared by at least two donors. To remove PCR and sequencing errors, raw reads were error-corrected and collapsed into unique sequences using a nearest-neighbor algorithm that merged closely related sequences. V, D and J gene segments were assigned by aligning CDR3 sequences to IMGT reference sequences. For a sequence to be retained, a match of at least six nucleotides was required to both a V gene segment and a J gene segment. A rearrangement was called productive if the CDR3 had no stop codons and remained in frame with V and J, and every other rearrangement was called non-productive. CDR3 was defined according to IMGT convention as the region running from the second conserved V-encoded cysteine to the conserved J-encoded phenylalanine. Sequences without an unambiguous match to a single V gene segment were excluded from the earlier analysis of about 630 of the donors. An earlier analysis of under 750 of the donors called V segments functional above 56.7% productive rearrangements and segregating when the between-donor standard deviation exceeded 5%. A statistical classification framework was built to diagnose cytomegalovirus status from the catalog of TCR beta chain sequences. V and J gene assignment, in a later analysis, came from comparing TCR nucleotide sequences with IMGT/GENE-DB human TR gene sequences. A later analysis assigned CDR3 sequences and most-parsimonious VDJ recombination scenarios with the TCRdist pipeline. In a later analysis, every TCR beta chain was defined by the combination of its CDR3 amino acid sequence and its V-gene family, and reads without a unique V-gene family were dropped. In a later analysis, nearly 600 highly shared, low-generation-probability nucleotide sequences were removed to address suspected cross-contamination and a sequencing artifact. In a later analysis, a clonal expansion index was calculated for each public chain from normalized within-repertoire ranks of inferred template counts. A later analysis computed generation probabilities with a VDJ recombination model fitted to out-of-frame rearrangements, and checked the results against IGoR. In a later analysis, hypergeometric tests were used to score TCR-TCR, TCR-HLA and TCR-CMV co-occurrence, with a repertoire-size bias correction applied to TCR pairs. In a later analysis, false discovery rates were estimated by permuting HLA or CMV assignments 20 times. In a later analysis, co-occurring TCRs were grouped using DBSCAN, with TCRdist sequence similarity added in when clustering inside HLA-allele-positive subsets. Repertoires with fewer than 30,000 or more than 120,000 public chains, plus five repertoires with anomalous nucleotide sharing, were excluded from co-occurrence clustering. Drawn from immuneACCESS, this table holds only the in-frame rearrangements with V and J called that TCRdb kept. Clones are partly lost; checked studies trace under half to an unresolved V gene and leave the rest unexplained. For V, J and clone size, that table is used; D and trimming come from the DNA. The sample table records 180,000 or so clones. The ten largest clones add up to around 0.74% of the sample.

The data were obtained in a study of cytomegalovirus exposure and HLA in healthy donors (dated by TCRdb to 2016 to 2017). About the investigation overall: An earlier analysis of 587 of the donors reported 276 Gb of sequence data and some 110 million unique TCR beta sequences obtained from around 170 million T cells. In addition to the first cohort of approximately 650 subjects, a separate validation cohort of 100 to 150 different subjects was used. Using immunosequencing, the study profiled T cell repertoires from 666 subjects and related those repertoires to cytomegalovirus serostatus. An earlier analysis of several hundred of the donors applied high-throughput TCR beta sequencing to assess whether each TCR beta V gene segment acted as functional or pseudogenic. Donor age, sex, ethnicity and CMV serostatus were compiled alongside the repertoire data. Among about 390 genotyped donors of the cohort, an average of 235,054 unique TCR beta nucleotide sequences were sequenced per donor, around 20% of them non-productive. The study aimed to test whether cataloging public T cell receptors could reveal signatures of past pathogen exposure. Genome-wide SNP genotypes for about 65% of the 666 donors were used in a later genetic analysis, which treated that subset as a discovery cohort. Four or five DR-DQ haplotypes were handled as single units for association and clustering because linkage in the cohort was strong. HLA typing included class I and class II loci at four-digit resolution. Typing coverage varied by locus: roughly 629-640 donors for A, B, C, DRB1 and DQB1; approximately 560 for DQA1; about 590 for DPA1; roughly 470 for DPB1. All discovery cohort repertoires had been generated using a single sequencing platform. Approximately 300 gigabases of sequencing data and approximately 85 million unique TCR sequences were included in an early release covering around 600 HLA-typed donors. To predict cytomegalovirus infection status, the study combined high-throughput TCR immunosequencing, statistical association of individual TCRs with disease status, and machine learning. Rather than using new phenotypic data, the later analysis identified candidate immune exposures from TCR beta sequences and from how often those sequences occurred across donors. A later analysis re-analyzed previously published TCR beta repertoires from about 600 donors and added high-resolution HLA genotyping to study TCR occurrence patterns. Of the 350 to 400 genotyped donors, 65% to 90% fell in the genetic ancestry cluster associated with self-reported Caucasian donors.

The cohort consisted of 666 healthy bone marrow donors. At the time of sampling, every cohort member was nominally healthy, though immune exposures that went unrecorded were likely present. The donor tested CMV seronegative and was one of the 352 seronegative cohort members. A peripheral blood sample was collected from each donor, and TCR beta sequencing was performed on peripheral blood mononuclear cells. The Qiagen DNeasy Blood Extraction Kit was used to extract genomic DNA from the blood cell samples. The CDR3 has 13 amino acids, counting the end cysteine and phenylalanine. The retained sequence is limited to the CDR3, 39 bases, with the frame set at the first base. The junction carries 9 bases between V and J, which are trimmed by 3 bases and 6 bases respectively. CDR1 and CDR2 are read off the germline V gene as MNHNS and SASEGT. Findings and caveats that apply to the study as a whole: A further reported finding was that TCR beta sequences accurately predicted the HLA-A and HLA-B alleles for most subjects in the first cohort. A cluster of highly shared sequence variants was judged likely to be a technical artifact of the sequencing pipeline. According to the authors, the approach could potentially be generalized to other disease states and immunological phenotypes. Some IMGT-functional V segments, including TRBV6-2 and TRBV6-3, could not be distinguished by the 87-base-pair reads and were therefore excluded. A later analysis found that TCR association rates varied across HLA loci, with DRB1 alleles showing the most associated TCRs and HLA-C alleles the fewest. The presence/absence analyses assumed that sequencing depth was roughly uniform across donors, and that assumption may not be true. The study gave a list of some 150 TCR beta chains associated with cytomegalovirus. A later analysis associated about 18,000 TCR beta sequences with specific HLA alleles at a false discovery rate of 0.05. While some public TCRs were present in many individuals, most TCR sequences turned up only very rarely across donors. Correlated functional status among segregating V segments might be attributable to linkage disequilibrium, but an unknown experimental factor could not be ruled out. When HLA alleles, especially DR and DQ, strongly co-occurred, attributing TCR associations to individual alleles was difficult. The classifier was reported to diagnose cytomegalovirus status with high specificity and sensitivity in both the original and validation cohorts. In a later analysis, most CMV-associated TCR beta chains were found to appear HLA-restricted, with HLA associations seemingly driven largely by CMV exposure. Because counts were too low, roughly 16 rarely observed V segments, including chromosome 9 orphons, were excluded from the earlier analysis of around 640 of the donors. In an earlier analysis of 587 of the donors, most TCR beta V segments appeared in productive rearrangements about 87% or about 30% of the time, broadly matching IMGT annotations. Several of the top co-occurrence clusters appeared to be linked to parvovirus B19, influenza, CMV and Epstein-Barr virus, according to a later analysis. In vitro tests confirmed that a few of the cytomegalovirus-associated TCR beta chains recognize cytomegalovirus antigens. Immune exposure information for the cohort was limited to CMV serostatus. An association between a missense DCLRE1C variant and V-gene and J-gene trimming of TCR beta chains was found in a later genetic analysis and replicated in an independent cohort. A later analysis found that HLA-associated TCR beta chains were more clonally expanded and had lower generation probabilities than equally common non-associated chains. Only TCR beta chains were sequenced in this cohort, and the absence of alpha or paired-chain data limited detectable features. Because HLA typing was missing for some donors at each locus, association tests included only the typed subset. Compared with the approximately 710-donor mean, donors in an Asian-associated ancestry cluster had fewer N-insertions in productive TCRs, according to a later genetic analysis.

The V gene is TRBV6-1 and the J gene is TRBJ1-5; the D gene identity is not certain. The origin of this receptor is a boy younger than 18 in good health and CMV-seronegative. The sequencing input was PBMCs. CDR3 region: CASSDATSQPQHF. The DNA reads as follows: TGTGCCAGCAGTGATGCGACAAGTCAGCCCCAGCATTTT.